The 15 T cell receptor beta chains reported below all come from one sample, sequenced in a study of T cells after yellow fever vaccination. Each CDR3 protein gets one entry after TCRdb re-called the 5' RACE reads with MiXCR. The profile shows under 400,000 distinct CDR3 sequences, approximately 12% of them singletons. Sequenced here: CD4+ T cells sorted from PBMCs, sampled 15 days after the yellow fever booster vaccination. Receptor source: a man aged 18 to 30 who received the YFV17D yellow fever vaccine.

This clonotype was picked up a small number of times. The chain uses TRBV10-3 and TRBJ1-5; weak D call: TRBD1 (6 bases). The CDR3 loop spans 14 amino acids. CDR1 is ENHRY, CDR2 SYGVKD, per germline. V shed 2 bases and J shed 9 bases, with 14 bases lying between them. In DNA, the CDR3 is TGTGCCATCAGTGAGCCGGAACAGGGTATGCCCCAGCATTTT. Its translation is CAISEPEQGMPQHF.

CDR3 sequence reads: CASSASRGLAGSDTQYF. CDR3 DNA: TGTGCCAGCAGTGCCTCTCGGGGACTAGCGGGGTCAGATACGCAGTATTTT. This chain uses TRBV25-1 with TRBJ2-3; TRBD2 aligns across 13 bases. V was clipped by 4 bases and J by 4 bases; unmatched bases: 8. This CDR3 is 17 amino acids long. In germline, CDR1 is MGHDK, CDR2 SYGVNS.

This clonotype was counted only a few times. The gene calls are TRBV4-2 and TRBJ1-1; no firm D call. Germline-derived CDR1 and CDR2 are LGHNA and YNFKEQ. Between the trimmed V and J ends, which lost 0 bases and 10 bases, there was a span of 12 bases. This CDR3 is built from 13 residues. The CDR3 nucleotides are TGTGCCAGCAGCCAAGAGCTGTTCCGCGGAGCTTTCTTT. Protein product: CASSQELFRGAFF.

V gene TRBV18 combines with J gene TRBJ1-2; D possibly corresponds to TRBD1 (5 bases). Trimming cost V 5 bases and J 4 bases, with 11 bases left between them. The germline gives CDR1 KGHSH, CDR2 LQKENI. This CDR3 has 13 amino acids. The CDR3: CASSGSRAYGYTF. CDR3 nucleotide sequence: TGTGCCAGCTCAGGTAGCAGGGCCTATGGCTACACCTTC.

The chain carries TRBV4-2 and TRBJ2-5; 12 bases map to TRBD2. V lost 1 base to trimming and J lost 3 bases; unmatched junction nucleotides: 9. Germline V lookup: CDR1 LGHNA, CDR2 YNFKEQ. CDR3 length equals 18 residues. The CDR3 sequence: CASSQVPSGGAGEETQYF. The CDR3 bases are TGTGCCAGCAGCCAAGTCCCTAGCGGGGGGGCGGGGGAAGAGACCCAGTACTTC.

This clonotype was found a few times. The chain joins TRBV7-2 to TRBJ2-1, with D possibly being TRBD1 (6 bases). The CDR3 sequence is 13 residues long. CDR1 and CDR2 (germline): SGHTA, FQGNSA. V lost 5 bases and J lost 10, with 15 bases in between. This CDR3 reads CASSNSDRLEQFF. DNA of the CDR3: TGTGCCAGCAGCAACTCCGACAGGTTAGAGCAGTTCTTC. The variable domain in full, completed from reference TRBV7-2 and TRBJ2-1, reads GAGVSQSPSNKVTEKGKDVELRCDPISGHTALYWYRQSLGQGLEFLIYFQGNSAPDKSGLPSDRFSAERTGGSVSTLTIQRTQQEDSAVYLCASSNSDRLEQFFGPGTRLTVL.

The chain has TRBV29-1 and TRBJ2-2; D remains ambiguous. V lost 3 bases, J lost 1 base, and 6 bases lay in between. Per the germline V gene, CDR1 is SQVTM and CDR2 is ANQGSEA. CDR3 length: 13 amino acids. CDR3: CSVDRGNTGELFF. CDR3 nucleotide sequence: TGCAGCGTTGATCGAGGGAACACCGGGGAGCTGTTTTTT.

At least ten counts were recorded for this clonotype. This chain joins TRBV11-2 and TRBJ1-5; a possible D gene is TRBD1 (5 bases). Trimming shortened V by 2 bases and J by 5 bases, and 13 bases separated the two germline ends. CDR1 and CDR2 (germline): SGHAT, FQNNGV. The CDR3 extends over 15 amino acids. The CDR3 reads CASSLKGLKDQPQHF. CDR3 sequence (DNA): TGTGCCAGCAGCTTAAAGGGGTTGAAAGATCAGCCCCAGCATTTT.

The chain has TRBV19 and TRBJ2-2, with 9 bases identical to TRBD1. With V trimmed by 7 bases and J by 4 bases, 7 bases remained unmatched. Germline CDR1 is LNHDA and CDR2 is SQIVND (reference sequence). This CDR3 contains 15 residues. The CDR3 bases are TGTGCCAGTACCGGGGACAGGGTTGCCACCGGGGAGCTGTTTTTT. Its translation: CASTGDRVATGELFF.

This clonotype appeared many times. DNA of the CDR3: TGTGCCAGCAGCGTCATAGGAGGGGGGAACACCGGGGAGCTGTTTTTT. Translation: CASSVIGGGNTGELFF. The chain joins TRBV7-3 to TRBJ2-2; D is possibly TRBD1 or TRBD2 (6 bases each). The germline gives CDR1 SGHTA, CDR2 FQGTGA. This CDR3 contains 16 residues. Trimming removed 5 bases at V and 1 base at J, with 14 bases between. Variable domain in full (rest from reference TRBV7-3 and TRBJ2-2): GAGVSQTPSNKVTEKGKYVELRCDPISGHTALYWYRQSLGQGPEFLIYFQGTGAADDSGLPNDRFFAVRPEGSVSTLKIQRTERGDSAVYLCASSVIGGGNTGELFFGEGSRLTVL.

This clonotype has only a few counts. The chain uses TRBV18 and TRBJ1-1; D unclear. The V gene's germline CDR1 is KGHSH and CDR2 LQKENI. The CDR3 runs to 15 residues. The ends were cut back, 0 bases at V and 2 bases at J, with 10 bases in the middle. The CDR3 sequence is CASSPPTRRNTEAFF. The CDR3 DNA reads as TGTGCCAGCTCACCACCCACGCGGAGAAACACTGAAGCTTTCTTT.

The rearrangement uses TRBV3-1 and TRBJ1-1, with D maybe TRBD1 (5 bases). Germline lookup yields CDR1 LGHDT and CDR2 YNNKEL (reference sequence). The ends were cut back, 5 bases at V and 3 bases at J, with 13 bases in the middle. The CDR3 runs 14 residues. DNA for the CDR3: TGTGCCAGCAGCAAGGGGAGGGGAGACACTGAAGCTTTCTTT. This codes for CASSKGRGDTEAFF.

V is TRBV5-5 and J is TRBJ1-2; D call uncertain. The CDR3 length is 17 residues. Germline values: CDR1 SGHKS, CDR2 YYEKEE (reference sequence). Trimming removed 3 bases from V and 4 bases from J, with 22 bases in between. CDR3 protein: CASSSWSSGPGGYGYTF. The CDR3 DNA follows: TGTGCCAGCAGCTCCTGGTCGAGCGGGCCTGGCGGCTATGGCTACACCTTC.

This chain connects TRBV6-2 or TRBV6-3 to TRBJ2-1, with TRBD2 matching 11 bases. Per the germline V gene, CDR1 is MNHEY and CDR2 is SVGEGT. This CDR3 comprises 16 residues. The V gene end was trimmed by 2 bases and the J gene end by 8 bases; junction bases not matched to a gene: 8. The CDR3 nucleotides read TGTGCCAGCAGTTACCTAACTAGCGGGGGTTACGATGAGCAGTTCTTC. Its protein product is CASSYLTSGGYDEQFF.

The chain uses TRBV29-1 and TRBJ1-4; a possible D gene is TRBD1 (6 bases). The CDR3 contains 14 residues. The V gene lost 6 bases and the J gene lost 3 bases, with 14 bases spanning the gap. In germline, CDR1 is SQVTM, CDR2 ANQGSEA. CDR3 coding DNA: TGCAGCGTCGGTCAGGGGCTTCCTAATGAAAAACTGTTTTTT. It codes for CSVGQGLPNEKLFF.